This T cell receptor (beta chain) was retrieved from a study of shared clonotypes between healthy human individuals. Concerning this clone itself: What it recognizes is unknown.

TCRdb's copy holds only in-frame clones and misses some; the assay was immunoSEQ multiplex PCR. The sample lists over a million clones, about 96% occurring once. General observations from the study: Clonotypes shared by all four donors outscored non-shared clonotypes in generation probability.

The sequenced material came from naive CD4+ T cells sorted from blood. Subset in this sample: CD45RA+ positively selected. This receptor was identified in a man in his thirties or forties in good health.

This chain's CDR3 is CASSEWKSGQGYGYTF. The CDR3 DNA sequence: TGTGCCAGCAGTGAATGGAAGTCGGGACAGGGCTATGGCTACACCTTC. The chain carries TRBV6-1 and TRBJ1-2, with 9 bases identical to TRBD1. V gave up 2 bases and J gave up 4 bases; unmatched junction bases: 8. This CDR3 comprises 16 residues. The germline V gene has CDR1 MNHNS and CDR2 SASEGT.